The present TCR beta chain was sequenced within a study of blood T cell repertoires in COVID-19. Study in general: Sites in the United States, Italy and Spain provided acute and convalescent COVID-19 samples.

Repertoires were generated with immunoSEQ multiplex PCR, while TCRdb's copy carries only in-frame clones and drops some. This sample has some 240,000 clones, with 60% to 85% found just once. With V trimmed by 6 bases and J by 5 bases, 4 bases remained unmatched. The germline gives CDR1 MNHEY, CDR2 SVGAGI. This CDR3 is 13 amino acids long. The sequence came from a woman in her 70s with acute or convalescent COVID-19. This chain connects TRBV6-5 to TRBJ1-5, with TRBD1 identical over 7 bases. The material sequenced was peripheral blood. CDR3 in amino acids: CASRSDRHQPQHF. CDR3 nucleotide sequence: TGTGCCAGCAGATCGGACAGGCATCAGCCCCAGCATTTT.